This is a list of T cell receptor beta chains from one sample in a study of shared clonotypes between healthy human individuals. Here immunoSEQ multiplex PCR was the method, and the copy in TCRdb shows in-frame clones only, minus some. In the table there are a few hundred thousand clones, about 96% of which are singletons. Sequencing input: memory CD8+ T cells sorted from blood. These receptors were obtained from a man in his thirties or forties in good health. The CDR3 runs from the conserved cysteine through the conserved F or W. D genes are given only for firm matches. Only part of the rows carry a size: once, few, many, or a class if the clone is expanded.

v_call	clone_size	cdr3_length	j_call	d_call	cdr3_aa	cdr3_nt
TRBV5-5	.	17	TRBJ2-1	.	CASSLVFAGIRNDEQFF	TGTGCCAGCAGCTTGGTTTTTGCGGGAATTAGGAACGATGAGCAGTTCTTC
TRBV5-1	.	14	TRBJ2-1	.	CASSLAPGNNEQFF	TGCGCCAGCAGCTTGGCGCCTGGGAACAATGAGCAGTTCTTC
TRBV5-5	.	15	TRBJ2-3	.	CASSLRGLGTDTQYF	TGTGCCAGCAGCTTGAGAGGGCTCGGCACAGATACGCAGTATTTT
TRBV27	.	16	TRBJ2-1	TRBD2	CASSTPLAGSYNEQFF	TGTGCCAGCAGTACCCCCCTAGCGGGAAGCTACAATGAGCAGTTCTTC
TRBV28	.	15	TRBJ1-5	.	CASSLYLVRDQPQHF	TGTGCCAGCAGTTTATATTTGGTCAGGGACCAGCCCCAGCATTTT
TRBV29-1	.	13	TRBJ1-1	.	CSVGGQMNTEAFF	TGCAGCGTTGGTGGACAGATGAACACTGAAGCTTTCTTT
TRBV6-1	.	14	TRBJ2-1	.	CASSDQGSYNEQFF	TGTGCCAGCAGTGACCAGGGCTCCTACAATGAGCAGTTCTTC
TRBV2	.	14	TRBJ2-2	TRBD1	CASSEQGATGELFF	TGTGCCAGCAGTGAGCAGGGGGCAACCGGGGAGCTGTTTTTT
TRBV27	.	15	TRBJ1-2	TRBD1	CASSPTTGGVYGYTF	TGTGCCAGCAGCCCGACCACAGGGGGCGTGTATGGCTACACCTTC
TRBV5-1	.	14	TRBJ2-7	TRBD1	CASSSSGGSYEQYF	TGCGCCAGCAGCTCTTCAGGGGGCTCCTACGAGCAGTACTTC
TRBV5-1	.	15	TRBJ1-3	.	CASSRQGRDGNTIYF	TGCGCCAGCAGCCGGCAGGGGAGGGATGGAAACACCATATATTTT
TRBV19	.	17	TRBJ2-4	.	CASSMVGVGGNKNIQYF	TGTGCCAGTAGTATGGTGGGGGTCGGAGGGAATAAAAACATTCAGTACTTC
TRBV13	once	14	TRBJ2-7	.	CASSFTGSGYEQYF	TGTGCCAGCAGCTTTACAGGGTCGGGTTACGAGCAGTACTTC
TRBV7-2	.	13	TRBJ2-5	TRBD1	CATVRDRGETQYF	TGTGCCACCGTCCGGGACAGGGGGGAGACCCAGTACTTC
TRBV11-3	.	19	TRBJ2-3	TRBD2	CASSLGSGTSGRASDTQYF	TGTGCCAGCAGCTTAGGGTCCGGGACTAGCGGGAGGGCCTCAGATACGCAGTATTTT
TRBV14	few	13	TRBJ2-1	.	CASSPRRGNEQFF	TGTGCCAGCAGCCCGCGGAGGGGGAATGAGCAGTTCTTC
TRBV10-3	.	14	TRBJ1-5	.	CAISEGGVGQPQHF	TGTGCCATCAGTGAAGGGGGGGTAGGGCAGCCCCAGCATTTT
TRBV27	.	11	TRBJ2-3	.	CASSDRDTQYF	TGTGCCAGCAGTGACAGGGATACGCAGTATTTT
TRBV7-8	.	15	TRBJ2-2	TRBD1	CASSVRDSNTGELFF	TGTGCCAGCAGCGTCCGGGACAGTAACACCGGGGAGCTGTTTTTT
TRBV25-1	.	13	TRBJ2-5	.	CASAHGSQETQYF	TGTGCCAGCGCACATGGTAGCCAAGAGACCCAGTACTTC
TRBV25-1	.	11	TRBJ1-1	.	CASSDNTEAFF	TGTGCCAGCAGTGACAACACTGAAGCTTTCTTT
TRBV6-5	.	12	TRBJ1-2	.	CASSYGSWGYTF	TGTGCCAGCAGTTACGGCTCTTGGGGCTACACCTTC
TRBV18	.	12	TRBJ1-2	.	CASSPRQYGYTF	TGTGCCAGCTCACCCCGACAATATGGCTACACCTTC
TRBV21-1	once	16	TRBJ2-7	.	CASSELSGTASYEQYF	TGTGCCAGCAGCGAGCTCTCCGGGACAGCTTCCTACGAGCAGTACTTC
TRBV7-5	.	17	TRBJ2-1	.	CARSLAETSGSYNEQFF	TGTGCCAGAAGCTTAGCGGAGACTAGCGGGTCCTACAATGAGCAGTTCTTC
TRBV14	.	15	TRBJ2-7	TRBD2	CASSRAAGATYEQYF	TGTGCCAGCAGCCGCGCGGCGGGAGCCACCTACGAGCAGTACTTC
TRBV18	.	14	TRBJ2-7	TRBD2	CASSVAGGSYEQYF	TGTGCCAGCTCGGTAGCGGGAGGATCCTACGAGCAGTACTTC